This TCR beta chain was recorded in a study of cytomegalovirus exposure and HLA in healthy donors. Trimming took off 3 bases at V and 0 bases at J, with 11 bases between the two ends. The germline CDR1 and CDR2 sequences are KGHSH and LQKENI. The CDR3 loop spans 16 amino acids. The PCR ran on 60 Vbeta and 13 Jbeta primers. Libraries were prepared by immunoSEQ multiplex PCR; TCRdb keeps only in-frame clonotypes and omits some of them. The sample gives 99,000 or so clones, roughly a tenth of which show up once; 5.5% to 7.5% is in the top ten. Sequenced sample: PBMCs. The chain has TRBV18 and TRBJ1-4, with D hard to call. The TCR comes from a man aged 35-49 years in good health and CMV-seropositive. DNA of the CDR3: TGTGCCAGCTCACCTGAGGGAAGTGCAACTAATGAAAAACTGTTTTTT. It yields the protein CASSPEGSATNEKLFF.